Listed here is a single T cell receptor beta chain. The antigen is unknown. The study separated CD4+ cells into CD45RA+ naive and CD45RA-negative memory subsets. This entry is derived from a study of shared clonotypes between healthy human individuals. Study outcomes and limitations: It was expected that sequencing depth would affect clonotype sharing among donors. There were few donors, and this limited the genetic and exposure-history diversity represented.

Using immunoSEQ multiplex PCR, the repertoire was profiled, and TCRdb retains in-frame clones only, with some absent. The sample holds approximately 2.1 million clones, about 92% seen once. The V end lost 4 bases, the J end lost 2 bases, and 20 bases lay between the germline ends. This CDR3 has 17 amino acids. CDR1 KGHSH and CDR2 LQKENI come from the germline V gene. The J gene is TRBJ1-2, the V gene TRBV18, with a weak D call TRBD1 (6 bases). The sequencing sample was made of naive CD4+ T cells from PBMCs. The subset denotes: CD45RA+ positively selected. This receptor was taken from a man between 18 and 29 years old in good health. Some clones in this sample may be carry-over from other donors' samples. CDR3 in DNA: TGTGCCAGCTCACACCAAATGAACAACAGGGAAAACTATGGCTACACCTTC. It translates to CASSHQMNNRENYGYTF.